Shown below are 26 T cell receptor beta chains from a single sample sequenced in a study of blood T cell repertoires in COVID-19 (dated by TCRdb to 2020 to 2021). Libraries were prepared through the immunoSEQ multiplex PCR assay. TCRdb obtained this table from immuneACCESS and retained in-frame rearrangements with V and J assigned. These tables miss some clones; where compared with another copy, unresolved V genes account for less than half of the shortfall, and the remainder is unexplained. This sample lists about 92,000 clones; around 80% were detected once. The ten top clones hold about 8.1% of the sample. The specimen was peripheral blood. These receptors originate from a man in his fifties or sixties who had recovered from COVID-19.

This rearrangement joins TRBV6-5 to TRBJ2-1, with 7 bases that match TRBD1. Trimming at V came to 4 bases and at J to 8 bases, leaving 5 bases not matched to a gene. Germline V lookup: CDR1 MNHEY, CDR2 SVGAGI. The length of the CDR3 is 13 residues. CDR3 sequence reads: CASSSRQGYEQFF. The CDR3 DNA is TGTGCCAGCAGTTCGAGACAGGGTTATGAGCAGTTCTTC.

CDR3 sequence: CASTPGQGSLAFF. The CDR3 region has the DNA TGTGCCAGCACCCCGGGACAGGGGTCGTTGGCTTTCTTT. The V and J genes are TRBV7-9 and TRBJ1-1, with 10 positions matching TRBD1. The CDR3 is made up of 13 amino acids. In germline, CDR1 is SEHNR, CDR2 FQNEAQ (reference sequence). Trimming removed 7 bases from V and 11 bases from J; junction bases left unmatched: 10.

This chain links TRBV6-1 with TRBJ2-7; perhaps TRBD2 as D (5 bases). With 7 bases removed from V and 3 bases from J, the gap between germline ends came to 7 bases. The CDR3 is 11 amino acids. Germline values: CDR1 MNHNS, CDR2 SASEGT. CDR3 sequence reads: CASNGVYEQYF. CDR3 coding DNA: TGTGCCAGCAACGGGGTCTACGAGCAGTACTTC.

The rearrangement uses TRBV7-9 and TRBJ1-1, with D uncertain. Germline V lookup: CDR1 SEHNR, CDR2 FQNEAQ (reference sequence). CDR3 length: 14 amino acids. The ends were cut back, 0 bases at V and 0 bases at J, with 5 bases in the middle. CDR3 in amino acids: CASSLAEVNTEAFF. The CDR3 nucleotides read TGTGCCAGCAGCTTAGCGGAGGTGAACACTGAAGCTTTCTTT.

The V call is TRBV19, the J call TRBJ2-2; D possibly corresponds to TRBD2 (6 bases). V lost 6 bases, J lost 5 bases, and 16 bases lay in between. Germline V CDR1 and CDR2: LNHDA, SQIVND (reference sequence). The CDR3 sequence is 15 residues long. This CDR3 reads CASRPVERVTGELFF. Written as DNA, the CDR3 is TGTGCCAGTAGGCCCGTTGAGCGGGTAACCGGGGAGCTGTTTTTT.

The rearrangement uses TRBV19 and TRBJ1-2; D gene uncertain. Per germline, CDR1 LNHDA and CDR2 SQIVND (reference sequence). Trimming pared 1 base from V and 8 bases from J, leaving 8 bases between. The CDR3 loop spans 12 amino acids. CDR3 region: CASSIAGSGYTF. CDR3 bases: TGTGCCAGTAGTATAGCTGGGAGCGGCTACACCTTC. Drawing the rest from reference TRBV19 and TRBJ1-2, the complete variable domain is DGGITQSPKYLFRKEGQNVTLSCEQNLNHDAMYWYRQDPGQGLRLIYYSQIVNDFQKGDIAEGYSVSREKKESFPLTVTSAQKNPTAFYLCASSIAGSGYTFGSGTRLTVV.

This clone appeared a few times. The genes are TRBV3-1 (or the pseudogene TRBV3-2) and TRBJ2-1; 7 nucleotides agree with TRBD2. V gave up 0 bases and J gave up 9 bases; unmatched junction bases: 14. The germline V gene encodes CDR1 LGHDT and CDR2 YNNKEL (reference sequence). The CDR3 consists of 17 residues. In nucleotides, the CDR3 is TGTGCCAGCAGCCAAGAAGCTAGCGGTCCCTCCGTGGGTGAGCAGTTCTTC. The encoded protein is CASSQEASGPSVGEQFF.

V usage is TRBV4-3 and J usage is TRBJ2-5; 7 bases match TRBD1. This CDR3 has 15 amino acids. Trimming removed 0 bases from V and 5 bases from J; junction bases left unmatched: 6. Germline CDR1 LGHNA, CDR2 YSLEER. CDR3 protein: CASSQDRGLGETQYF. CDR3 DNA sequence: TGCGCCAGCAGCCAAGACAGGGGGTTGGGGGAGACCCAGTACTTC.

This chain uses TRBV6-1 with TRBJ1-2; D not resolved. The CDR3 has 14 residues. Germline V lookup: CDR1 MNHNS, CDR2 SASEGT. Trimming removed 0 bases at V and 8 bases at J, with 13 bases between. CDR3 region: CASSEAGRGNGYTF. CDR3 nucleotide sequence: TGTGCCAGCAGTGAAGCAGGAAGAGGGAACGGCTACACCTTC.

The V gene is TRBV5-5, the J gene TRBJ2-3; D is unclear. The ends were cut back, 0 bases at V and 1 base at J, with 6 bases in the middle. The CDR3 is 14 amino acids. Germline V gene data show CDR1 as SGHKS and CDR2 as YYEKEE (reference sequence). The CDR3 loop reads CASSLERGTDTQYF. The CDR3 bases are TGTGCCAGCAGCTTGGAGCGTGGCACAGATACGCAGTATTTT.

The chain uses TRBV6-6 and TRBJ1-1; 7 bases map to TRBD1. This CDR3 has 12 residues. The V gene end was trimmed by 5 bases and the J gene end by 4 bases; junction bases not matched to a gene: 1. The V gene's germline CDR1 is MNHNY and CDR2 SVGAGI (reference sequence). The CDR3 is CASSAGGTEAFF. Written as DNA, the CDR3 is TGTGCCAGCAGTGCAGGGGGCACTGAAGCTTTCTTT.

The chain combines TRBV19 with TRBJ2-3; D uncertain. The CDR3 runs 13 residues. Trimming took 4 bases from V and 2 from J, leaving 7 bases between them. Germline V gene data show CDR1 as LNHDA and CDR2 as SQIVND (reference sequence). In DNA form, the CDR3 reads TGTGCCAGTAGTACCCCTCCCACAGATACGCAGTATTTT. It translates to CASSTPPTDTQYF.

The chain combines TRBV23-1 with TRBJ2-7; 7 nucleotides agree with TRBD2. TRBV23-1 is placed among ORFs of uncertain function. The CDR3 extends over 15 amino acids. V lost 3 bases and J lost 3; bases outside the gene matches: 8. The CDR3 here is CASSHQAGRFYEQYF. The CDR3 coding sequence is TGCGCCAGCAGTCACCAAGCGGGACGGTTCTACGAGCAGTACTTC.

V usage is TRBV30 and J usage is TRBJ1-5; D is unclear. From germline, CDR1 is GTSNPN and CDR2 SVGIG (reference sequence). With 3 bases removed from V and 0 bases from J, the gap between germline ends came to 24 bases. CDR3 length equals 19 residues. The CDR3 sequence is CAWRERYSDRGYSNQPQHF. CDR3 nucleotide sequence: TGTGCCTGGAGGGAACGCTATTCAGACCGAGGATATAGCAATCAGCCCCAGCATTTT.

This CDR3 is CASSPRLGAGSGTEAFF. CDR3 bases: TGTGCCAGCAGCCCACGCCTAGGGGCTGGTAGTGGAACTGAAGCTTTCTTT. The V and J genes are TRBV5-4 and TRBJ1-1; TRBD1 is a possible D gene (5 bases). V was shortened by 4 bases and J by 5 bases, with 24 bases between the two germline ends. This CDR3 has 17 amino acids. Germline values: CDR1 SGHNT, CDR2 YYREEE (reference sequence).

The chain links TRBV7-3 to TRBJ2-5; maybe TRBD1 (5 bases). This CDR3 is built from 14 residues. Trimming pared 0 bases from V and 7 bases from J, leaving 12 bases between. Per germline, CDR1 SGHTA and CDR2 FQGTGA. The CDR3 region has the DNA TGTGCCAGCAGCTTAACGACAGCCTACGGGACCCAGTACTTC. Translation: CASSLTTAYGTQYF.

The V and J genes are TRBV5-4 and TRBJ1-2; D may be TRBD1 (6 bases). Trimming removed 4 bases at V and 4 bases at J, with 11 bases between. Germline V gene data show CDR1 as SGHNT and CDR2 as YYREEE (reference sequence). This CDR3 is built from 13 residues. The CDR3, as DNA: TGTGCCAGCAGCCGAACGGACAGCTATGGCTACACCTTC. It yields the protein CASSRTDSYGYTF. Looking up the rest from reference TRBV5-4 and TRBJ1-2 gives the full variable domain: ETGVTQSPTHLIKTRGQQVTLRCSSQSGHNTVSWYQQALGQGPQFIFQYYREEENGRGNFPPRFSGLQFPNYSSELNVNALELDDSALYLCASSRTDSYGYTFGSGTRLTVV.

Relative to its sample, this clone is medium-sized. This chain links TRBV30 with TRBJ1-3, with 7 bases lining up with TRBD1. This CDR3 has 14 residues. CDR1 GTSNPN and CDR2 SVGIG come from the germline V gene (reference sequence). V lost 0 bases to trimming and J lost 3 bases; unmatched junction nucleotides: 2. DNA for the CDR3: TGTGCCTGGAGTGTACAGGGGCTTGGAAACACCATATATTTT. Its translation: CAWSVQGLGNTIYF.

This chain uses TRBV18 with TRBJ1-1; 8 positions agree with TRBD1. CDR1 is KGHSH and CDR2 is LQKENI in the germline V gene. J gave up 5 bases and V 4 bases, and 6 bases lay outside the gene matches. The CDR3 consists of 14 residues. CDR3 loop: CASSLGQGDTEAFF. CDR3 bases: TGTGCCAGCTCACTCGGACAGGGTGATACTGAAGCTTTCTTT.

The chain employs TRBV28 and TRBJ1-1; tentative D call: TRBD1 (6 bases). This CDR3 contains 15 residues. Per germline, CDR1 MDHEN and CDR2 SYDVKM. The V and J ends lost 5 bases and 1 base respectively, with 14 bases between them. CDR3 loop: CASSVLQGRNTEAFF. The CDR3 bases are TGTGCCAGCAGTGTACTACAGGGTAGGAACACTGAAGCTTTCTTT.

The J gene is TRBJ1-2, the V gene TRBV27; TRBD1 agrees at 9 bases. Germline V lookup: CDR1 MNHEY, CDR2 SMNVEV (reference sequence). V gave up 0 bases and J gave up 8 bases; unmatched junction bases: 10. This CDR3 spans 16 amino acids. CDR3 amino acids: CASSLSYSTGGGGYTF. Here the CDR3 DNA reads TGTGCCAGCAGTTTATCGTATTCGACAGGGGGAGGCGGCTACACCTTC.

The chain uses TRBV30 and TRBJ1-2; D might be TRBD1 (5 bases). The CDR3 covers 15 residues. Germline CDR1 and CDR2: GTSNPN and SVGIG (reference sequence). V was shortened by 3 bases and J by 2 bases, with 16 bases between the two germline ends. CDR3 region: CAWSQGPVGNYGYTF. DNA of the CDR3: TGTGCCTGGAGCCAGGGCCCCGTCGGAAACTATGGCTACACCTTC.

The chain recombines TRBV3-1 (or the pseudogene TRBV3-2) with TRBJ2-5; TRBD2 aligns across 9 bases. The CDR3 covers 16 residues. The germline V gene has CDR1 LGHDT and CDR2 YNNKEL (reference sequence). V dropped 3 bases and J dropped 5; count of bases not matched to a gene: 10. The CDR3 is CASSQPTSGGLETQYF. CDR3 DNA sequence: TGTGCCAGCAGCCAGCCGACTAGCGGAGGGCTGGAGACCCAGTACTTC.

This clone was detected only a few times. The V and J genes are TRBV28 and TRBJ2-7; 8 nucleotides align to TRBD2. J was trimmed by 5 bases and V by 2 bases; bases with no gene match: 5. The CDR3 runs 14 residues. Germline V gene data show CDR1 as MDHEN and CDR2 as SYDVKM. DNA of the CDR3: TGTGCCAGCAGTTTAGCGGGAGGTTTGAACGAGCAGTACTTC. This sequence encodes CASSLAGGLNEQYF.

The V gene is TRBV7-6, the J gene TRBJ2-2; 11 positions match TRBD2. The CDR3 is 16 residues long. The trim removed 5 bases at V and 0 bases at J, leaving 2 bases unmatched. Germline values: CDR1 SGHVS, CDR2 FNYEAQ. CDR3 sequence reads: CASSRSGGANTGELFF. The CDR3 nucleotides read TGTGCCAGCAGCCGTAGCGGGGGGGCGAACACCGGGGAGCTGTTTTTT.

The chain couples TRBV28 to TRBJ1-5, with TRBD1 as a possible D gene (6 bases). CDR1 MDHEN and CDR2 SYDVKM come from the germline V gene. Trimming removed 7 bases from V and 2 bases from J, with 12 bases in between. The CDR3 extends over 14 amino acids. The CDR3: CASTGQSGNQPQHF. CDR3 DNA: TGTGCCAGCACGGGACAAAGTGGCAATCAGCCCCAGCATTTT. Variable domain in full (rest from reference TRBV28 and TRBJ1-5): DVKVTQSSRYLVKRTGEKVFLECVQDMDHENMFWYRQDPGLGLRLIYFSYDVKMKEKGDIPEGYSVSREKKERFSLILESASTNQTSMYLCASTGQSGNQPQHFGDGTRLSIL.